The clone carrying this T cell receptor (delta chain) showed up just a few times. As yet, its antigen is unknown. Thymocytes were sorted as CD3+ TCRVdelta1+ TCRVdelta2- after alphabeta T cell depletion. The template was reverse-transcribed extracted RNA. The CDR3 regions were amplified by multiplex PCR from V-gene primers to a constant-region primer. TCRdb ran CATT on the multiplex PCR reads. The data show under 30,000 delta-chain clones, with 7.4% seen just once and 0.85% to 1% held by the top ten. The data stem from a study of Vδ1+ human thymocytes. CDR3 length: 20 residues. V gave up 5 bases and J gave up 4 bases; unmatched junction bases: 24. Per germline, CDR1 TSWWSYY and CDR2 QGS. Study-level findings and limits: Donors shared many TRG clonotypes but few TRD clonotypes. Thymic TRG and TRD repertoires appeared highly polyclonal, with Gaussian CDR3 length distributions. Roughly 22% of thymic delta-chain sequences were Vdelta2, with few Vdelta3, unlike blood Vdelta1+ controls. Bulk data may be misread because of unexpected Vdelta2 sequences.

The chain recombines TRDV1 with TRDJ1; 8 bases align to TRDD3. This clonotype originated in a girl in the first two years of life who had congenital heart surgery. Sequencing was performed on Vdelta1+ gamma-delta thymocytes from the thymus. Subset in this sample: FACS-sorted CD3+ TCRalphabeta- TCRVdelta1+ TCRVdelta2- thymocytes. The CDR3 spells CALGPTPASFVLGANDKLIF. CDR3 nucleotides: TGTGCTCTTGGGCCGACACCTGCGAGTTTCGTACTGGGGGCCAACGATAAACTCATCTTT.